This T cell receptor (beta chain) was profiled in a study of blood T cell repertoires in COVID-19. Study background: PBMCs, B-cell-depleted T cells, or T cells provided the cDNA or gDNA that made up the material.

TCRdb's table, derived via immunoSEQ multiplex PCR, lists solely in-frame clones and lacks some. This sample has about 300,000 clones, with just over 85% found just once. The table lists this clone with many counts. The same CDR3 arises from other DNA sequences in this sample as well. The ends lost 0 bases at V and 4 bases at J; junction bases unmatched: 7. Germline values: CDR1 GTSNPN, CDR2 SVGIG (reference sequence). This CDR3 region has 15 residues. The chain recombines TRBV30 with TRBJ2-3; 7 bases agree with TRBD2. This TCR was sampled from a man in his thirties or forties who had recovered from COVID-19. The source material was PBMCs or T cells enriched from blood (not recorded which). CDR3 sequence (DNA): TGTGCCTGGAGTGTACAGGTGGGAGGGGCAGATACGCAGTATTTT. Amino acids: CAWSVQVGGADTQYF. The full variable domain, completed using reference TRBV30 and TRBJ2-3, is SQTIHQWPATLVQPVGSPLSLECTVEGTSNPNLYWYRQAAGRGLQLLFYSVGIGQISSEVPQNLSASRPQDRQFILSSKKLLLSDSGFYLCAWSVQVGGADTQYFGPGTRLTVL.